One sample yielded the 22 T cell receptor beta chains listed below, sequenced in a study of response to subunit inactivated influenza vaccine. Via MiXCR, TCRdb re-called the RT-PCR reads, giving one row per CDR3 protein. The sample records 300,000 to 350,000 distinct CDR3 sequences, just over 20% being singletons. This specimen was PBMCs from blood, taken less than 22 months after vaccination. The receptor set was obtained from a man aged 50-75 years who received an inactivated influenza vaccine.

In the case of this clonotype: A junction end diverges from the germline sequence, so it may reflect a read error. V is TRBV6-2 or TRBV6-3 and J is TRBJ1-1; TRBD1 is a possible D gene (6 bases). The CDR3 sequence is 22 residues long. Germline CDR1 is MNHEY and CDR2 is SVGEGT. CDR3 in amino acids: CASSYWKRRGQARGGLDTEVFF. The CDR3, as DNA: TGTGCCAGCAGTTACTGGAAAAGGCGGGGGCAAGCGCGAGGGGGTTTGGACACTGAAGTTTTCTTT.

This clonotype was recorded many times. The chain carries TRBV6-1 and TRBJ1-2; the match to TRBD1 covers 11 bases. Looked up from germline, CDR1 is MNHNS and CDR2 is SASEGT. CDR3 length: 15 residues. V was pared by 11 bases and J by 2 bases, with 10 bases of the junction left unmatched. The CDR3 protein is CAVLPGQGVNYGYTF. In nucleotides, the CDR3 is TGTGCCGTACTACCGGGACAGGGGGTAAACTATGGCTACACCTTC.

The sample holds a few counts of this clonotype. This chain links TRBV29-1 with TRBJ2-5; D gene ambiguous. Germline V CDR1 and CDR2: SQVTM, ANQGSEA. The CDR3 consists of 13 residues. Trimming cost V 5 bases and J 0 bases, with 10 bases left between them. CDR3 coding DNA: TGCAGCGTTCGACCGTCCTACCAAGAGACCCAGTACTTC. Its protein is CSVRPSYQETQYF.

This clonotype was seen a few times. CDR3 sequence (DNA): TGTGCCAGCACCCGGACTAGCGGGGGTATAGAGACCCAGTACTTC. Its protein is CASTRTSGGIETQYF. V usage is TRBV11-2 and J usage is TRBJ2-5, with TRBD2 matching 13 bases. The germline CDR1 and CDR2 sequences are SGHAT and FQNNGV. CDR3 length: 15 amino acids. V lost 7 bases to trimming and J lost 4 bases; unmatched junction nucleotides: 6.

The table lists this clonotype with a few counts. The J gene is TRBJ2-1, the V gene TRBV6-4; D is uncertain. V was cut by 6 bases and J by 4 bases, with 7 bases left in between. The germline CDR1 and CDR2 sequences are MRHNA and SNTAGT. The CDR3 consists of 12 residues. The CDR3 DNA is TGTGCCAGCAGGGACCCTTACAATGAGCAGTTCTTC. As protein: CASRDPYNEQFF.

This sequence joins TRBV5-1 and TRBJ1-4, with a possible D match to TRBD1 (5 bases). Germline CDR1 and CDR2: SGHRS and YFSETQ. The CDR3 sequence is 15 residues long. V was cut by 4 bases and J by 1 base, with 11 bases left in between. Written as DNA, the CDR3 is TGCGCCAGCAGCGATTTTGGGGGAACTAATGAAAAACTGTTTTTT. Its protein product is CASSDFGGTNEKLFF.

V is TRBV6-2 or TRBV6-3 and J is TRBJ2-1, with TRBD1 matching 12 bases. CDR3 length equals 20 residues. CDR1 and CDR2 from the germline V gene are MNHEY and SVGEGT. V was clipped by 4 bases and J by 1 base; unmatched bases: 14. CDR3 nucleotide sequence: TGTGCCAGCAGTTCGCACCCCGGGACAGGGGGCGTTAATTCCTACAATGAGCAGTTCTTC. Translating gives CASSSHPGTGGVNSYNEQFF.

This clonotype turned up a few times. The chain recombines TRBV27 with TRBJ1-5; TRBD1 might be the D (5 bases). The CDR3 has 14 amino acids. Trimming removed 5 bases at V and 5 bases at J, with 13 bases between. Germline V CDR1 and CDR2: MNHEY, SMNVEV (reference sequence). CDR3 sequence reads: CASSPWGSYQPQHF. The CDR3 DNA sequence: TGTGCCAGCAGTCCCTGGGGCAGTTATCAGCCCCAGCATTTT.

This chain links TRBV7-2 with TRBJ2-5; 11 bases map to TRBD2. The CDR3 has 15 residues. J was trimmed by 4 bases and V by 5 bases; bases with no gene match: 6. Germline V CDR1 and CDR2: SGHTA, FQGNSA. The DNA of the CDR3 is TGTGCCAGCAGCCGAACTAGCGGGGGAGGAGAGACCCAGTACTTC. It is translated as CASSRTSGGGETQYF.

The chain joins TRBV10-3 to TRBJ1-5, with D unresolved. The length of the CDR3 is 13 residues. Germline CDR1 ENHRY, CDR2 SYGVKD. V shed 4 bases and J shed 0 bases, with 4 bases lying between them. In DNA form, the CDR3 reads TGTGCCATCAGTGCCGATAGCAATCAGCCCCAGCATTTT. Protein product: CAISADSNQPQHF.

The chain recombines TRBV4-1 with TRBJ1-2, with TRBD1 matching over 7 bases. J lost 4 bases, V lost 1 base, and 9 bases had no gene match. The length of the CDR3 is 16 residues. The germline V gene has CDR1 MGHRA and CDR2 YSYEKL. CDR3 sequence reads: CASSQATPQGPYGYTF. The CDR3 coding sequence is TGCGCCAGCAGCCAAGCCACCCCACAGGGGCCCTATGGCTACACCTTC.

A few counts support this clonotype. J is TRBJ1-4 and V is TRBV7-9; D is ambiguous. Germline assignment: CDR1 SEHNR and CDR2 FQNEAQ (reference sequence). With 5 bases removed from V and 0 bases from J, the gap between germline ends came to 10 bases. The CDR3 consists of 15 residues. The CDR3 protein is CASSDYSATNEKLFF. The CDR3 bases are TGTGCCAGCAGCGACTACAGTGCAACTAATGAAAAACTGTTTTTT.

This clonotype was recorded many times. The chain joins TRBV11-2 to TRBJ1-4; D remains ambiguous. The V and J ends lost 4 bases and 8 bases respectively, with 11 bases between them. Germline CDR1 is SGHAT and CDR2 is FQNNGV. This CDR3 region has 13 residues. The CDR3 DNA reads TGTGCCAGCAGCTCGGATCTGGGCGAAAAACTGTTTTTT. This codes for CASSSDLGEKLFF.

This clonotype was counted only a few times. The rearrangement joins TRBV6-5 to TRBJ1-5; no firm D call. The germline gives CDR1 MNHEY, CDR2 SVGAGI. The CDR3 covers 16 residues. V was shortened by 4 bases and J by 6 bases, with 19 bases between the two germline ends. The CDR3 DNA sequence: TGTGCCAGCAGTTTACTCAGGATCCTCCTAGGTCAGCCCCAGCATTTT. Protein sequence: CASSLLRILLGQPQHF.

This CDR3 reads CASSQVSFGQGGDEQFF. In DNA form, the CDR3 reads TGTGCCAGCAGCCAGGTTTCCTTTGGACAGGGAGGGGATGAGCAGTTCTTC. The rearrangement uses TRBV4-2 and TRBJ2-1; TRBD1 might be the D (8 bases). CDR3 length: 17 residues. Germline CDR1 reads LGHNA; CDR2 reads YNFKEQ. With 3 bases removed from V and 8 bases from J, the gap between germline ends came to 23 bases.

This clonotype was observed a handful of times. The chain is built from TRBV29-1 and TRBJ1-2; 9 bases map to TRBD1. The CDR3 is made up of 12 amino acids. Germline V gene lookup returns CDR1 SQVTM and CDR2 ANQGSEA. V was clipped by 6 bases and J by 6 bases; unmatched bases: 5. The CDR3 DNA follows: TGCAGCGTATGGACAGGGGAAGATGGCTACACCTTC. The encoded protein is CSVWTGEDGYTF.

This chain connects TRBV7-9 to TRBJ1-4, with D uncertain. Trimming cost V 2 bases and J 8 bases, with 9 bases left between them. Germline V gives CDR1 SEHNR, CDR2 FQNEAQ (reference sequence). The CDR3 is 13 amino acids. CDR3 sequence reads: CASSLFGQEKLFF. CDR3 bases: TGTGCCAGCAGCTTATTTGGGCAAGAAAAACTGTTTTTT.

This clonotype was seen ten or more times. The chain combines TRBV11-2 with TRBJ1-1; D call uncertain. CDR1 SGHAT and CDR2 FQNNGV come from the germline V gene. Trimming stripped 5 bases from V and 3 bases from J, with 16 bases between. The CDR3 contains 15 residues. In DNA form, the CDR3 reads TGTGCCAGCAGCCCATGGACTGCTGGGGACACTGAAGCTTTCTTT. Protein sequence: CASSPWTAGDTEAFF.

This clonotype was seen at least ten times. The chain joins TRBV10-3 to TRBJ1-1; D gene uncertain. V lost 3 bases and J lost 5, with 13 bases in between. The CDR3 contains 14 residues. The germline V gene has CDR1 ENHRY and CDR2 SYGVKD. CDR3 nucleotides: TGTGCCATCAGTGAAGGCCAGGAAGTAACTGAAGCTTTCTTT. This translates into CAISEGQEVTEAFF.

This clonotype has only a few counts. This sequence may be a read error, since a much larger clone differs from it by one base. This rearrangement joins TRBV4-1 to TRBJ1-2; D is unclear. V gave up 4 bases and J gave up 4 bases, with 13 bases separating them. The germline gives CDR1 MGHRA, CDR2 YSYEKL. The CDR3 covers 14 residues. The CDR3 DNA reads as TGCGCCAGCAGCCGAGTATTTAGCTTCTATGGCTACACCTTC. Translating gives CASSRVFSFYGYTF.

This clonotype turned up a few times. The CDR3 here is CATSRGTGGLGNQPQHF. For the CDR3, the DNA is TGTGCCACCAGCAGAGGGACAGGGGGCTTAGGGAATCAGCCCCAGCATTTT. The chain recombines TRBV15 with TRBJ1-5, with 11 nucleotides matching TRBD1. V shed 1 base, J shed 4 bases, and the junction held 6 bases outside the gene matches. This CDR3 contains 17 residues. The germline gives CDR1 LNHNV, CDR2 YYDKDF (reference sequence).

This clonotype was counted between two and nine times. A read error may account for a junction end that differs from germline. J is TRBJ1-5 and V is TRBV6-1; D is undetermined. Germline CDR1 is MNHNS and CDR2 is SASEGT. The CDR3 totals 15 residues. CDR3 bases: TGTGCCAGCAGCGAAGGGCCAGGAGACTATCAGCCCCAGCATTTT. This encodes CASSEGPGDYQPQHF.